The 23 T cell receptor beta chains below were found in one sample sequenced in a study of blood T cell repertoires in COVID-19. Method: immunoSEQ multiplex PCR; TCRdb's copy keeps in-frame clones and lacks some. The sample contains 50,000 or so clones, more than 80% of which appear only once. Sample: peripheral blood. These receptors all stem from a human donor in a cohort sampled during active COVID-19.

In its sample, this clone was seen a few times. The rearrangement joins TRBV7-9 to TRBJ2-1; tentatively, D is TRBD1 (6 bases). The germline CDR1 and CDR2 sequences are SEHNR and FQNEAQ (reference sequence). V lost 1 base and J lost 5, with 15 bases in between. This CDR3 spans 16 amino acids. The CDR3, as DNA: TGTGCCAGCAGCTTAGTTCGGACAGACCCTAACAATGAGCAGTTCTTC. Translating gives CASSLVRTDPNNEQFF.

The rearrangement links TRBV3-1 (or the pseudogene TRBV3-2) to TRBJ2-2; tentative D call: TRBD1 (5 bases). CDR1 and CDR2 (germline): LGHDT, YNNKEL (reference sequence). This CDR3 comprises 15 residues. Trimming cost V 5 bases and J 1 base, with 11 bases left between them. The CDR3 region has the DNA TGTGCCAGCAGCGGGGCGGCAGGGAACACCGGGGAGCTGTTTTTT. Amino acid sequence: CASSGAAGNTGELFF.

The chain uses TRBV11-3 and TRBJ2-6; possibly TRBD1 for D (5 bases). The CDR3 is made up of 16 amino acids. V was clipped by 5 bases and J by 0 bases, with 11 bases between them. CDR1 SGHNT and CDR2 YENEEA come from the germline V gene. The CDR3 nucleotides read TGTGCCAGCAGCACAGGTACGAGCTCTGGGGCCAACGTCCTGACTTTC. Translation: CASSTGTSSGANVLTF. Filled out from reference TRBV11-3 and TRBJ2-6, the complete variable domain reads EAGVVQSPRYKIIEKKQPVAFWCNPISGHNTLYWYLQNLGQGPELLIRYENEEAVDDSQLPKDRFSAERLKGVDSTLKIQPAELGDSAVYLCASSTGTSSGANVLTFGAGSRLTVL.

The table lists this clone with a count of one. The J gene is TRBJ2-5, the V gene TRBV9; D is ambiguous. The CDR3 is 14 amino acids. V lost 0 bases and J 0 bases, leaving 6 bases between the germline ends. Looked up from germline, CDR1 is SGDLS and CDR2 is YYNGEE. CDR3 in amino acids: CASSVATNQETQYF. The DNA of the CDR3 is TGTGCCAGCAGCGTAGCTACCAACCAAGAGACCCAGTACTTC.

The chain employs TRBV11-1 and TRBJ1-1; 9 nucleotides line up with TRBD1. CDR1 and CDR2 from the germline V gene are SGHAT and FQDESV (reference sequence). The CDR3 runs 12 residues. The ends lost 8 bases at V and 5 bases at J; junction bases unmatched: 3. Here the CDR3 reads CASGDRETEAFF. In DNA form, the CDR3 reads TGTGCCAGCGGGGACAGGGAGACTGAAGCTTTCTTT.

The chain couples TRBV30 to TRBJ1-4; 9 nucleotides align to TRBD1. The J segment lost 1 base and the V segment lost 5 bases, leaving 11 bases of the junction unmatched. CDR3 length: 17 amino acids. From germline, CDR1 is GTSNPN and CDR2 SVGIG (reference sequence). The chain's CDR3 is CAWGRDREYKTNEKLFF. The CDR3 bases are TGTGCCTGGGGCCGGGACAGGGAGTATAAAACTAATGAAAAACTGTTTTTT.

This chain links TRBV6-5 with TRBJ2-5; 7 positions agree with TRBD1. This CDR3 is built from 13 residues. The germline gives CDR1 MNHEY, CDR2 SVGAGI. J lost 13 bases, V lost 0 bases, and 8 bases had no gene match. DNA for the CDR3: TGTGCCAGCAGTTACTCGGAAAGACAGGGATGGTACTTC. It yields the protein CASSYSERQGWYF.

J is TRBJ1-1 and V is TRBV19; D gene unclear. The CDR3 runs 13 residues. CDR1 is LNHDA, CDR2 SQIVND, per germline (reference sequence). Trimming cost V 3 bases and J 3 bases, with 8 bases left between them. The CDR3 here is CASSIRGDTEAFF. The CDR3 DNA reads TGTGCCAGTAGTATCCGCGGGGACACTGAAGCTTTCTTT.

This clone was seen once. The chain employs TRBV3-1 (or the pseudogene TRBV3-2) and TRBJ2-7; no firm D call. CDR1 LGHDT and CDR2 YNNKEL come from the germline V gene (reference sequence). Trimming stripped 4 bases from V and 5 bases from J, with 9 bases between. The CDR3 totals 12 residues. In DNA form, the CDR3 reads TGTGCCAGCAGCCTCAGGTACAACGAGCAGTACTTC. It specifies CASSLRYNEQYF.

This chain uses TRBV7-9 with TRBJ1-2; a possible D gene is TRBD1 (5 bases). The ends were cut back, 3 bases at V and 6 bases at J, with 11 bases in the middle. The CDR3 is 13 amino acids. In germline, CDR1 is SEHNR, CDR2 FQNEAQ (reference sequence). The CDR3 region has the DNA TGTGCCAGCAGCTTCTCGGGGGGAAATGGCTACACCTTC. This translates into CASSFSGGNGYTF.

The gene calls are TRBV9 and TRBJ2-7; 7 bases match TRBD2. Germline CDR1 and CDR2: SGDLS and YYNGEE. V trimming: 2 bases; J trimming: 7 bases; junction bases outside the gene matches: 15. The CDR3 contains 16 residues. CDR3 residues: CASSVRWGGKIGEQYF. CDR3 DNA: TGTGCCAGCAGCGTTAGGTGGGGGGGGAAGATAGGAGAGCAGTACTTC.

The rearrangement links TRBV7-9 to TRBJ2-3, with D possibly being TRBD1 (6 bases). The CDR3 is 15 amino acids. The V gene lost 2 bases and the J gene lost 4 bases, with 13 bases spanning the gap. Germline CDR1 reads SEHNR; CDR2 reads FQNEAQ (reference sequence). CDR3 coding DNA: TGTGCCAGCAGCTTAACAGGGAATGTTGCAGATACGCAGTATTTT. Translation gives CASSLTGNVADTQYF.

This clone was counted once. This chain connects TRBV3-1 (or the pseudogene TRBV3-2) to TRBJ2-2; TRBD2 matches 7 bases. V lost 6 bases and J lost 3; bases outside the gene matches: 7. CDR1 LGHDT and CDR2 YNNKEL come from the germline V gene (reference sequence). This CDR3 comprises 15 residues. The CDR3 region has the DNA TGTGCCAGCAGAGAACTAGCGACAGACACCGGGGAGCTGTTTTTT. Amino acids: CASRELATDTGELFF.

This rearrangement joins TRBV6-5 to TRBJ1-3, with unresolved D. The CDR3 consists of 14 residues. CDR1 MNHEY and CDR2 SVGAGI come from the germline V gene. The ends were cut back, 6 bases at V and 0 bases at J, with 9 bases in the middle. CDR3 sequence: CASRRTYSGNTIYF. DNA for the CDR3: TGTGCCAGCAGACGGACTTACTCTGGAAACACCATATATTTT.

The rearrangement joins TRBV6-1 to TRBJ2-7; D unclear. V was clipped by 1 base and J by 3 bases, with 19 bases between them. Germline values: CDR1 MNHNS, CDR2 SASEGT. The CDR3 is made up of 17 amino acids. The CDR3 region has the DNA TGTGCCAGCAGTGAAGGAGTCTTAACGATCTTTAACTACGAGCAGTACTTC. It is translated as CASSEGVLTIFNYEQYF.

The rearrangement uses TRBV7-8 and TRBJ2-3, with D possibly matching TRBD1 (5 bases). Germline values: CDR1 SGHVS, CDR2 FQNEAQ. V was pared by 4 bases and J by 0 bases, with 11 bases between. The CDR3 extends over 15 amino acids. This chain's CDR3 is CASSSRQLSTDTQYF. In DNA form, the CDR3 reads TGTGCCAGCAGCTCGCGACAGCTTAGCACAGATACGCAGTATTTT.

This rearrangement joins TRBV11-2 to TRBJ1-2; D is unclear. With 9 bases removed from V and 1 base from J, the gap between germline ends came to 12 bases. CDR3 length: 13 residues. CDR1 is SGHAT and CDR2 is FQNNGV in the germline V gene. The CDR3 region is CASTLAVNYGYTF. In DNA, the CDR3 is TGTGCCAGTACCTTGGCCGTTAACTATGGCTACACCTTC.

By proportion, this clone is medium-sized. The chain couples TRBV6-2 or TRBV6-3 to TRBJ2-1; tentative D call: TRBD2 (7 bases). Trimming left V 5 bases short and J 9 bases short, with 17 bases between. This CDR3 contains 14 residues. The germline V gene encodes CDR1 MNHEY and CDR2 SVGEGT. The CDR3 nucleotides are TGTGCCAGCAGTAAGGGGGGGGACACGAGTGAGCAGTTCTTC. Its protein is CASSKGGDTSEQFF.

The chain has TRBV13 and TRBJ2-3; 9 positions match TRBD2. Germline lookup yields CDR1 PRHDT and CDR2 FYEKMQ (reference sequence). Losses at the gene ends were 10 bases for V and 1 base for J; bases not matched to a gene: 18. The CDR3 is made up of 18 amino acids. The CDR3 protein is CATRLTGTRGGGTDTQYF. In nucleotides, the CDR3 is TGTGCCACCCGCTTAACGGGGACTCGCGGGGGGGGCACAGATACGCAGTATTTT. The whole variable domain, remainder taken from reference TRBV13 and TRBJ2-3, is AAGVIQSPRHLIKEKRETATLKCYPIPRHDTVYWYQQGPGQDPQFLISFYEKMQSDKGSIPDRFSAQQFSDYHSELNMSSLELGDSALYFCATRLTGTRGGGTDTQYFGPGTRLTVL.

The chain links TRBV27 to TRBJ1-6; D is perhaps TRBD1 (6 bases). Germline V lookup: CDR1 MNHEY, CDR2 SMNVEV (reference sequence). The CDR3 runs 14 residues. The V end was cut by 6 bases, the J end by 4 bases, with 10 bases between. CDR3 region: CASSRQGYNSPLHF. The CDR3 coding sequence is TGTGCCAGCAGCCGCCAGGGGTATAATTCACCCCTCCACTTT.

The chain recombines TRBV15 with TRBJ2-7, with D possibly matching TRBD2 (6 bases). Germline CDR1 and CDR2: LNHNV and YYDKDF (reference sequence). This CDR3 spans 13 amino acids. Trimming stripped 5 bases from V and 6 bases from J, with 14 bases between. The CDR3 coding sequence is TGTGCCACCAGCCCTGGGCGGGAAGGCGAGCAGTACTTC. Translated, it gives CATSPGREGEQYF.

CDR3: CASSWGRLSTQYF. The CDR3 DNA reads TGTGCCAGCAGCTGGGGGCGTTTGTCGACCCAGTACTTC. The chain employs TRBV11-2 and TRBJ2-5, with TRBD1 as a possible D gene (6 bases). CDR3 size: 13 residues. The germline V gene encodes CDR1 SGHAT and CDR2 FQNNGV. Trimming pared 4 bases from V and 7 bases from J, leaving 13 bases between. Complete variable domain (other parts from reference TRBV11-2 and TRBJ2-5): EAGVAQSPRYKIIEKRQSVAFWCNPISGHATLYWYQQILGQGPKLLIQFQNNGVVDDSQLPKDRFSAERLKGVDSTLKIQPAKLEDSAVYLCASSWGRLSTQYFGPGTRLLVL.

This clone occurred once. No conserved phenylalanine or tryptophan is present at the end of the CDR3, so a read error is the likely explanation. It is unclear where the CDR3 begins or ends on the DNA, so no DNA is shown, and the CDR3 is as TCRdb lists it. The chain links TRBV7-9 to TRBJ1-1. Germline CDR1 is SEHNR and CDR2 is FQNEAQ (reference sequence). The CDR3 has 8 residues if both end residues are counted. The CDR3 spells CASSQREG.